The 3 T cell receptor beta chains below were found in one sample sequenced in a study of control samples from healthy donors and cancer patients. Produced via immunoSEQ multiplex PCR; TCRdb's table is partial and in-frame only. This table holds about 130,000 clones, roughly 92% found once. Sequencing was carried out using blood. The receptors originated from a young man in good health.

The V call is TRBV9, the J call TRBJ1-6; TRBD1 matches 7 bases. With 3 bases clipped from V and 5 bases from J, the junction kept 2 bases outside the gene matches. CDR3 length: 14 residues. The V gene's germline CDR1 is SGDLS and CDR2 YYNGEE. CDR3 sequence: CASSGDRDNSPLHF. The CDR3 DNA is TGTGCCAGCAGCGGGGACAGAGATAATTCACCCCTCCACTTT.

The V call is TRBV25-1, the J call TRBJ1-6; possibly TRBD1 for D (5 bases). Deletions cut 5 bases from V and 13 bases from J, with 15 bases between. The CDR3 has 13 amino acids. CDR1 is MGHDK, CDR2 SYGVNS, per germline. The chain's CDR3 is CASSKGPGHPLHF. The CDR3 DNA sequence: TGTGCCAGCAGTAAGGGACCGGGCCACCCCCTCCACTTT.

This rearrangement joins TRBV9 to TRBJ2-1; unclear D gene. The germline CDR1 and CDR2 sequences are SGDLS and YYNGEE. The V gene lost 3 bases and the J gene lost 9 bases, with 10 bases spanning the gap. The CDR3 length is 12 residues. CDR3 sequence reads: CASSALRREQFF. The DNA for the CDR3 is TGTGCCAGCAGCGCCTTGCGCCGTGAGCAGTTCTTC.